The clone carrying this T cell receptor beta chain showed up just once. Its antigen is unidentified. This specimen belongs to a study of cytomegalovirus exposure and HLA in healthy donors. Study conclusions and caveats: One later analysis reportedly identified an Asian-associated ancestry cluster that showed fewer N-insertions than the roughly 670-donor mean. TCR beta chains numbering roughly 150 were designated cytomegalovirus-associated.

Primers included in the PCR were 60 Vbeta and 13 Jbeta primers. Measured with immunoSEQ multiplex PCR; TCRdb has only the in-frame clones, and not every one. The sample contains tens of thousands of clones, 70% to 85% of which appear only once. This CDR3 has 14 residues. V was clipped by 6 bases and J by 0 bases, with 11 bases between them. Germline V gene lookup returns CDR1 SQVTM and CDR2 ANQGSEA. The chain combines TRBV29-1 with TRBJ1-4, with D hard to call. The clonotype originates from a man in his thirties or forties in good health and CMV-seronegative. Sequences were obtained from PBMCs. The CDR3 reads CSVEPVATNEKLFF. For the CDR3, the DNA is TGCAGCGTAGAACCGGTTGCAACTAATGAAAAACTGTTTTTT.